This TCR beta chain was found in a study of blood T cell repertoires in COVID-19 (dated by TCRdb to the early 2020s). Notes on the research overall: The collaborator samples originated in the United States, Italy and Spain and spanned the acute and convalescent phases of COVID-19. Subjects who had been exposed to COVID-19, were actively infected with it, or had recovered from it provided the deeply sampled blood TCRbeta repertoires that made up the dataset. The repertoires were released in a freely available public database intended as a resource for research on the immune response to SARS-CoV-2. HLA class I and class II types, where available, came from metadata supplied by the sample provider rather than from assay-based typing. The prospective study material was composed of cDNA or gDNA derived from T cells, B-cell-depleted T cells, or PBMCs. Samples came from the ongoing ImmuneRACE study (first 160 participants) plus 1,254 subjects from 6 global collaborators. Sample metadata almost always included a de-identified subject ID, COVID-19 status, age in years and sex. General findings and caveats noted by the study authors: How much clinical and demographic metadata was included differed by source and by participant, and the metadata was provided uncurated.

About this clone: This clone's antigen is unknown. No qualities accompany the bases; no much larger clone lies one base away.

Whole blood was collected in K2EDTA tubes by collaborating institutions according to the institutions' own protocols. For TCRbeta analysis, collaborator samples were shipped as frozen whole blood, as isolated PBMCs, or as DNA extracted from either sample type. The immunoSEQ Assay, a bias-controlled multiplex PCR, was used to amplify TCRbeta CDR3 regions from genomic DNA. For the original study's pipeline: Nucleated cell counts per sample were estimated from amplification of reference gene primers within the assay. To quantify the absolute abundance of each unique TCRbeta CDR3 rearrangement, sequence reads were collapsed and filtered. For each sample, productive Simpson clonality was calculated by taking the square root of Simpson's diversity index across productive rearrangements. TCRdb holds this immuneACCESS table with in-frame rearrangements only. Some clones are missing; in checked studies, unresolved V genes explain under half, and the rest has no known cause. That table is the source of V, J and clone size, and D and trimming were worked out from the DNA. The sample data list fewer than 95,000 clones, and approximately 90% of these were observed just once. The top ten clones comprise around 26% of the sample.

Taken from the germline V gene, the CDR1 and CDR2 loops are MGHRA and YSYEKL. The CDR3, from cysteine to phenylalanine, totals 17 residues. Solely the CDR3 DNA is kept, with 51 bases framed from the first base. The V end gives up 1 base and the J end 2 bases, leaving 9 bases in the junction not matched to a gene. This TCR derives from a man aged 45-65 years with active or convalescent COVID-19. Material: peripheral blood. In this chain, TRBV4-1 is recombined with TRBJ2-7, and 9 junction bases match TRBD2. CDR3 reads: CASSQASSGATTYEQYF. The base sequence is TGCGCCAGCAGCCAAGCTTCTAGCGGGGCAACCACCTACGAGCAGTACTTC.